This TCR beta chain stems from a study of blood T cell repertoires in COVID-19. Study context: Nucleic acid was either cDNA or gDNA, and it came from T cells, B-cell-depleted T cells, or PBMCs.

As originally analysed: Counts of nucleated cells, estimated from reference gene primer amplification, were obtained. Some clones are missing from TCRdb's copy, which holds only in-frame ones; the method was immunoSEQ multiplex PCR. D and trimming were read from the DNA, whereas the V and J calls and clone size are those reported in that table. Of 35,000 to 45,000 clones in the sample, around 90% were seen once. The germline gives CDR1 LGHNA, CDR2 YSLEER. Trimming stripped 0 bases from V and 4 bases from J, with 9 bases between. This CDR3 region has 14 residues. This chain links TRBV4-3 with TRBJ1-2; D not resolved. The sequence derives from a man in his 60s with acute or convalescent COVID-19. The material sequenced was peripheral blood. DNA for the CDR3: TGCGCCAGCAGCCAAGATGCGGCCGTCTATGGCTACACCTTC. It specifies CASSQDAAVYGYTF.